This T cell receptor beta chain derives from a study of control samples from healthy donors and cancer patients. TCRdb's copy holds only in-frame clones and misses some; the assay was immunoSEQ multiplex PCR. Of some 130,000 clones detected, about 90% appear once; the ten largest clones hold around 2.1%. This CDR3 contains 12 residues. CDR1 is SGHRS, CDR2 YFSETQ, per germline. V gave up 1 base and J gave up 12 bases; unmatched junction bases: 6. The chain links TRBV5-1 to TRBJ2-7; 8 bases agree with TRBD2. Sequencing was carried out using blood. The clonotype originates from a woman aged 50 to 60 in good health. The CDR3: CASSLSGGGLYF. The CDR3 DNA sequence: TGCGCCAGCAGCTTGAGCGGGGGCGGGCTGTACTTC.